Detailed here is one T cell receptor (beta chain). The sample originates from a study of blood T cell repertoires in COVID-19. Across the whole study: The United States, Italy and Spain were the sources of the acute and convalescent COVID-19 samples. The analysed material was cDNA or gDNA that came from T cells, B-cell-depleted T cells, or PBMCs.

The length of the CDR3 is 18 residues. With 0 bases clipped from V and 1 base from J, the junction kept 12 bases outside the gene matches. Germline V gene data show CDR1 as LGHDT and CDR2 as YNNKEL (reference sequence). In the original processing: Nucleated cell number was recorded as an estimate derived from reference gene primer amplification. Some clones are missing from TCRdb's copy, which holds only in-frame ones; the method was immunoSEQ multiplex PCR. The V and J calls and clone size were taken over from that table, and D and trimming were inferred from the DNA. Altogether roughly 120,000 clones are present, 65% to 90% being singletons, with the ten largest covering approximately 10%.

The chain recombines TRBV3-1 (or the pseudogene TRBV3-2) with TRBJ2-7, with 7 bases matching TRBD1. Sample: peripheral blood. The sequence derives from a man older than 75 with acute or convalescent COVID-19. CDR3 residues: CASSQDAGGFSSSYEQYF. CDR3 coding DNA: TGTGCCAGCAGCCAAGACGCAGGGGGTTTCAGTTCGTCCTACGAGCAGTACTTC.